This T cell receptor (beta chain) was found in a study of T-cell memory formation after mild COVID-19. Study background: TCR clusters were largely donor specific. General observations from the study: Balance between CD4 and CD8 was seen in clones contracting day 15 to 85, and a CD4+ lean was seen in later expanders. Detection of some responders pre-infection suggested pre-existing cross-reactive memory T cells participated.

Remarks on this clonotype: Antigen: not known.

CDR3 length equals 15 residues. Germline assignment: CDR1 LGHNA and CDR2 YNFKEQ. V gave up 1 base and J gave up 6 bases; unmatched junction bases: 8. Researchers used 5'RACE with constant-segment primers to make TCR alpha and TCR beta cDNA libraries that carry sample barcodes and UMIs. Each CDR3 protein gets one entry after TCRdb re-called the 5' RACE reads with MiXCR. In the table there are roughly 130,000 distinct CDR3 sequences, more than 15% of which are singletons. The chain has TRBV4-2 and TRBJ1-1; 7 bases map to TRBD1. This receptor was obtained from an adult woman who had mild COVID-19 (a few samples of this study predate the infection). Cell type and time point are not known. Input material: PBMCs or a T cell subset sorted from them (not recorded which). CDR3 in amino acids: CASSQVDRDNAEAFF. CDR3 coding DNA: TGTGCCAGCAGCCAAGTAGACAGGGATAACGCTGAAGCTTTCTTT.